This T cell receptor (beta chain) was recorded in a study of T cell responses to AZD1222 COVID-19 vaccine. The germline V and J ends were trimmed by 11 bases and 5 bases, with 15 bases remaining between them. The CDR3 is 12 residues long. The germline V gene has CDR1 LNHDA and CDR2 SQIVND (reference sequence). Only in-frame clones appear in the TCRdb table, and some are missing; sequencing was by immunoSEQ multiplex PCR. The sample carries about 120,000 clones, 80% to 90% recorded once. The input for sequencing was peripheral blood, taken on day 0 of AZD1222 vaccination. This clonotype was obtained from an adult in good health. The chain uses TRBV19 and TRBJ2-5; possibly TRBD1 or TRBD2 for D (5 bases each). The DNA for the CDR3 is TGTGCCTCGGGGCCCTTAGGGGAGACCCAGTACTTC. Translating it yields CASGPLGETQYF.